The present T cell receptor beta chain was sequenced within a study of blood T cell repertoires in COVID-19. Study-level information: T cells, B-cell-depleted T cells, or PBMCs supplied cDNA or gDNA.

Study processing details: By means of reference gene primer amplification, nucleated cell counts were estimated. The protocol was immunoSEQ multiplex PCR, while the TCRdb copy is restricted to in-frame clones and leaves out a portion. For V, J and clone size, that table is used; D and trimming come from the DNA. The sample has some 60,000 clones; about 88% are singletons. This CDR3 is 14 amino acids long. V lost 5 bases to trimming and J lost 0 bases, with 10 bases between them. Germline V CDR1 and CDR2: SEHNR, FQNEAQ (reference sequence). This clonotype originated in a human donor with active COVID-19. The donor label of this sample is uncertain. The chain links TRBV7-9 to TRBJ1-2; a possible D gene is TRBD1 (5 bases). The specimen sequenced was peripheral blood. The CDR3 is CASSPGQANYGYTF. CDR3 nucleotide sequence: TGTGCCAGCAGCCCAGGACAAGCTAACTATGGCTACACCTTC.